Reported below is one TCR beta chain. TCRdb processed the RT-PCR reads anew with MiXCR; each CDR3 protein has one entry. The sample has over 200,000 distinct CDR3 sequences, less than 50% seen once. These data come from a study of patients and donors after allogeneic stem cell transplantation. The germline V gene has CDR1 SGHTA and CDR2 FQGNSA. V lost 6 bases, J lost 4 bases, and 15 bases lay in between. The CDR3 is 14 amino acids. Sequencing was done on a sample of blood, either unsorted or a sorted T cell fraction (not recorded which). The sequence was collected from a human donor who was either an allogeneic HSCT recipient or a stem cell or donor lymphocyte infusion donor (not recorded which). It is not recorded whose cells these are; they may come from a transplant donor. The V call is TRBV7-2, the J call TRBJ1-2; D gene ambiguous. For the CDR3, the DNA is TGTGCCAGCAGTCCCTTACCGGGGAGCTATGGCTACACCTTC. Encoded protein: CASSPLPGSYGYTF. The variable domain in full, completed from reference TRBV7-2 and TRBJ1-2, reads GAGVSQSPSNKVTEKGKDVELRCDPISGHTALYWYRQSLGQGLEFLIYFQGNSAPDKSGLPSDRFSAERTGGSVSTLTIQRTQQEDSAVYLCASSPLPGSYGYTFGSGTRLTVV.